The present T cell receptor beta chain was sequenced within a study of blood T cells in healthy people across ages. Overall study findings and caveats: TCR beta diversity, measured per million T cells, fell in a roughly linear way with age.

Germline V gene sequence: CDR1 PRHDT, CDR2 FYEKMQ (reference sequence). The V and J ends lost 5 bases and 0 bases respectively, with 13 bases between them. The CDR3 loop spans 15 amino acids. The table lists this clonotype with many counts. Its antigen is currently unknown. Healthy Caucasian individuals from Russia aged about 6 to 100 served as donors. The second PCR ran 7 to 11 cycles with a sample-barcoded 5' primer and J-beta primers. A 12-random-nucleotide template-switch adaptor tagged each cDNA molecule. TCRdb independently ran MiXCR on the 5' RACE reads; one entry per CDR3 protein. Of around 1.1 million distinct CDR3 sequences listed, around two fifths are singletons.

Sequenced material: blood. The origin of this receptor is a man younger than 30 in good health. This chain uses TRBV13 with TRBJ1-1; D is ambiguous. This CDR3 reads CASSPLLGLNTEAFF. CDR3 nucleotides: TGTGCCAGCAGCCCACTTTTGGGATTGAACACTGAAGCTTTCTTT.